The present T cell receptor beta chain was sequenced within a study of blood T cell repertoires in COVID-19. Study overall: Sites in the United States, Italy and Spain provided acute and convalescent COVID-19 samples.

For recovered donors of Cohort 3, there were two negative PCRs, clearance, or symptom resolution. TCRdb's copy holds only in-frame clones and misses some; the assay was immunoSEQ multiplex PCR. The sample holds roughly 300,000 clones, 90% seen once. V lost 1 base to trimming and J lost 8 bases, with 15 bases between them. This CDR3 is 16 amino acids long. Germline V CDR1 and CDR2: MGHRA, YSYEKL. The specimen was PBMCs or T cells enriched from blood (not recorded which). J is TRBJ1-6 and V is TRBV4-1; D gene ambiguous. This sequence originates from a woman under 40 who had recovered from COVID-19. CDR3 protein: CASSQGRLGSHSPLHF. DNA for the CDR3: TGCGCCAGCAGCCAAGGCAGGTTGGGCAGTCATTCACCCCTCCACTTT.